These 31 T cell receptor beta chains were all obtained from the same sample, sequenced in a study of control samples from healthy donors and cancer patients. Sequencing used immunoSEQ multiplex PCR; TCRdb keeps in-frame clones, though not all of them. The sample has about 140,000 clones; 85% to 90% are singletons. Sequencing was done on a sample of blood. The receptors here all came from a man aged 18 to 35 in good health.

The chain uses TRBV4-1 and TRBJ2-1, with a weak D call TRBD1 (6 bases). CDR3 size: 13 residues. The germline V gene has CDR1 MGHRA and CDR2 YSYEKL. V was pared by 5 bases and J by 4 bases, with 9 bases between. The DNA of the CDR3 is TGCGCCAGCAGCAGGGACAAATACAATGAGCAGTTCTTC. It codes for CASSRDKYNEQFF.

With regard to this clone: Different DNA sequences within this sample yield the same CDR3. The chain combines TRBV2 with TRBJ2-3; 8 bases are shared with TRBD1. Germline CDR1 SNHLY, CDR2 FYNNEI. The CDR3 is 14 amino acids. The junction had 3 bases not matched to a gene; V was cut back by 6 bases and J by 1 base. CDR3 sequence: CASRPTGGTDTQYF. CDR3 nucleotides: TGTGCCAGCAGACCGACAGGGGGCACAGATACGCAGTATTTT.

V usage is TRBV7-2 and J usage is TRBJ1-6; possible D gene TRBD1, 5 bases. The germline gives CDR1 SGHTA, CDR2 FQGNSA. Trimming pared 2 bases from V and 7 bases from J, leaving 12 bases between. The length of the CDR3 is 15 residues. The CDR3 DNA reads TGTGCCAGCAGCTTAAGGCAGGGCGGCAATTCACCCCTCCACTTT. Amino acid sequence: CASSLRQGGNSPLHF.

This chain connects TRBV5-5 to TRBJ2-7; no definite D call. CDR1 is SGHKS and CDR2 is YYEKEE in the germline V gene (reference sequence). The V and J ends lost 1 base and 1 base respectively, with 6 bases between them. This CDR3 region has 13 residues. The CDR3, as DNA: TGTGCCAGCAGCTTGAGTCTATCCTACGAGCAGTACTTC. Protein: CASSLSLSYEQYF.

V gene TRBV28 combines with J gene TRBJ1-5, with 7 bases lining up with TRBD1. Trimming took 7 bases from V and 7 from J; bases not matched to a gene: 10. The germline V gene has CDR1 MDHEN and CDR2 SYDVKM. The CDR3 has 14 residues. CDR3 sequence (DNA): TGTGCCAGCACCAAGAAGACAGGGATCCAGCCCCAGCATTTT. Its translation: CASTKKTGIQPQHF.

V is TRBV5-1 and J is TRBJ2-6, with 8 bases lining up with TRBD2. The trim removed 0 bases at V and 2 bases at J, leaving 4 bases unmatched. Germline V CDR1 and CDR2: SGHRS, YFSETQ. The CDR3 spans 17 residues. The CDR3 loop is CASSLGSGVAGANVLTF. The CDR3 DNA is TGCGCCAGCAGCTTGGGTAGCGGGGTCGCTGGGGCCAACGTCCTGACTTTC.

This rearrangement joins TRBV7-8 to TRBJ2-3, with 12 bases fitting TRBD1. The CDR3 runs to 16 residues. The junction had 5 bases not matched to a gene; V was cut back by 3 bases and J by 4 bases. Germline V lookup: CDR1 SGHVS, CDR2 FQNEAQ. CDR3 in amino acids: CASSFSGTGGSDTQYF. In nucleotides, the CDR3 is TGTGCCAGCAGCTTCTCCGGGACAGGGGGCTCAGATACGCAGTATTTT.

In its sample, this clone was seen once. This chain's CDR3 is CASSAFFRGGYYEQYF. The CDR3 DNA reads TGTGCCAGCAGTGCCTTCTTTCGGGGGGGATACTACGAGCAGTACTTC. This chain joins TRBV6-1 and TRBJ2-7; 8 bases match TRBD2. The trim removed 4 bases at V and 3 bases at J, leaving 11 bases unmatched. The V gene's germline CDR1 is MNHNS and CDR2 SASEGT. CDR3 size: 16 residues.

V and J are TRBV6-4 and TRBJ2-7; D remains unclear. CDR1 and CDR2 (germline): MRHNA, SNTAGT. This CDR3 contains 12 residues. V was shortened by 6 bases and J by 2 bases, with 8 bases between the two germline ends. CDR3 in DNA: TGTGCCAGCAGGCCTTCAGCCTACGAGCAGTACTTC. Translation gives CASRPSAYEQYF.

CDR3 DNA: TGTGCCAGCAGTATTACCGGGACGGGGAACACTGAAGCTTTCTTT. Encoded protein: CASSITGTGNTEAFF. The V call is TRBV6-5, the J call TRBJ1-1; tentative D call: TRBD1 (5 bases). Trimming left V 5 bases short and J 1 base short, with 14 bases between. Germline CDR1 is MNHEY and CDR2 is SVGAGI. The CDR3 runs 15 residues.

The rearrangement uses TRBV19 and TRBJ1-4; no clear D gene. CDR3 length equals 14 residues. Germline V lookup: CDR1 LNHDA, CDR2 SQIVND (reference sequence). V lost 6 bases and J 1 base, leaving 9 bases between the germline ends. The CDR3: CASREELTNEKLFF. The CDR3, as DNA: TGTGCCAGTAGAGAGGAGCTAACTAATGAAAAACTGTTTTTT.

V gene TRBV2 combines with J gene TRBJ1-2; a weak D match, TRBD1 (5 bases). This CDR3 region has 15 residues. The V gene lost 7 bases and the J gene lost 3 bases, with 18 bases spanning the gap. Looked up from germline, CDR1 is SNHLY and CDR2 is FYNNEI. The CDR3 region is CASTVGLRLDYGYTF. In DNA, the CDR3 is TGTGCCAGCACCGTGGGGCTGCGATTAGACTATGGCTACACCTTC.

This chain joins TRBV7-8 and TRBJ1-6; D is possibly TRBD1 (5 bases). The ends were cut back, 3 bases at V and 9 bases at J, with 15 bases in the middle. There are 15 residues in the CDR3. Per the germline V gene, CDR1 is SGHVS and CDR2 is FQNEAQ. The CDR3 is CASSFSSGSGSPLHF. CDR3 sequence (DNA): TGTGCCAGCAGCTTTAGTTCAGGGTCGGGTTCACCCCTCCACTTT.

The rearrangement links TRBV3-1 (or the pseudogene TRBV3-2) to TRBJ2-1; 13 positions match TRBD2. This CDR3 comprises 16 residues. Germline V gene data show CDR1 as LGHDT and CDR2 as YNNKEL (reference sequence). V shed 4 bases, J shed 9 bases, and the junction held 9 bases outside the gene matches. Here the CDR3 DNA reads TGTGCCAGCAGCCTCCCGACTAGCGGGGGGCCTTTTGAGCAGTTCTTC. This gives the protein CASSLPTSGGPFEQFF.

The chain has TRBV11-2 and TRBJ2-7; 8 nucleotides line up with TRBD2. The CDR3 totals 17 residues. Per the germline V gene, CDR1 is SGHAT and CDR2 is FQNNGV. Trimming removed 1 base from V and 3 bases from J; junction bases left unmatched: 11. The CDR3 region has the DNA TGTGCCAGCAGCTTAGGCCCCCGGGGGGGACCGGTCTACGAGCAGTACTTC. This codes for CASSLGPRGGPVYEQYF.

The CDR3 sequence is CAWSRIPRTGGGGYTF. As DNA, the CDR3 is TGTGCCTGGAGTCGAATACCGCGGACAGGGGGGGGAGGCTACACCTTC. This sequence joins TRBV30 and TRBJ1-2; 10 bases are shared with TRBD1. The V and J ends lost 2 bases and 8 bases, in that order; junction bases with no gene match: 14. Germline CDR1 GTSNPN, CDR2 SVGIG (reference sequence). The CDR3 contains 16 residues.

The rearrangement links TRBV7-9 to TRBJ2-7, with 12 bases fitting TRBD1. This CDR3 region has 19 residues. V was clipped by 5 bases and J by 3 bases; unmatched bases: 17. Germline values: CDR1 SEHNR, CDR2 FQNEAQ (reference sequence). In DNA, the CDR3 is TGTGCCAGCAGCGATGGGGACAGGGGGCCCCTACCCTACTACTACGAGCAGTACTTC. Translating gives CASSDGDRGPLPYYYEQYF.

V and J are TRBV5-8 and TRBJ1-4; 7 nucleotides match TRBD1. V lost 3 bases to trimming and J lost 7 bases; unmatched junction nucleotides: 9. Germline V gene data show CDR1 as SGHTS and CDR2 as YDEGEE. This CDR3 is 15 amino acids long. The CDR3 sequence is CASSSEGAWGEKLFF. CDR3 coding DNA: TGTGCCAGCAGCTCTGAGGGGGCCTGGGGTGAAAAACTGTTTTTT.

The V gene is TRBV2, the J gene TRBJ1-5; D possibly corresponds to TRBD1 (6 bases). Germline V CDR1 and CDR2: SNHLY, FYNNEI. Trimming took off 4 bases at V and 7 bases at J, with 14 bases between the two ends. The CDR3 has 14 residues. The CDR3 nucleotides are TGTGCCAGCAGTGCACAGGGTCATGGACAGCCCCAGCATTTT. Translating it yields CASSAQGHGQPQHF. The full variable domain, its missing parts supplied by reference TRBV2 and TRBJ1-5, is EPEVTQTPSHQVTQMGQEVILRCVPISNHLYFYWYRQILGQKVEFLVSFYNNEISEKSEIFDDQFSVERPDGSNFTLKIRSTKLEDSAMYFCASSAQGHGQPQHFGDGTRLSIL.

The DNA for the CDR3 is TGTGCCAGCAGTTTGAATGTGGGCGGCTATTTCACAGATACGCAGTATTTT. Amino acid sequence: CASSLNVGGYFTDTQYF. J is TRBJ2-3 and V is TRBV27; D not resolved. CDR3 length: 17 amino acids. The V gene's germline CDR1 is MNHEY and CDR2 SMNVEV (reference sequence). V shed 3 bases and J shed 2 bases, with 18 bases lying between them.

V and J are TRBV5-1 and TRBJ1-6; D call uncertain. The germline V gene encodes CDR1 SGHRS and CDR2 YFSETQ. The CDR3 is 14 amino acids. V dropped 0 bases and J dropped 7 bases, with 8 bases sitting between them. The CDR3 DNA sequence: TGCGCCAGCAGCTTGGTGAGTCAGAATTCACCCCTCCACTTT. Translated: CASSLVSQNSPLHF.

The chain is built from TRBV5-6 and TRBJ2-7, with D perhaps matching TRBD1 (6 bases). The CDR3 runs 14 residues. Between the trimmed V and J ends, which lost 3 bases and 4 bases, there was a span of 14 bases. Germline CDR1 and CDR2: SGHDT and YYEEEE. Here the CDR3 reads CASSYGRGNYEQYF. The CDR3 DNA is TGTGCCAGCAGCTACGGCAGGGGTAATTACGAGCAGTACTTC.

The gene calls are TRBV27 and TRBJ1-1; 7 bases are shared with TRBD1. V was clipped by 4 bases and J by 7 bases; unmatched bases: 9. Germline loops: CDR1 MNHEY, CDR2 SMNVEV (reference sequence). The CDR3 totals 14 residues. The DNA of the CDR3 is TGTGCCAGCAGTTCTCATAACAGGGGCGGTGAAGCTTTCTTT. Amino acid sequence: CASSSHNRGGEAFF.

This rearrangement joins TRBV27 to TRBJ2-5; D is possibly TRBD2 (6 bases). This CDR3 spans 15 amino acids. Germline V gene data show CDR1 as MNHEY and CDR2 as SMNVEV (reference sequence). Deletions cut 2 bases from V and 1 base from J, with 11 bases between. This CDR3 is CASSLLGGSQETQYF. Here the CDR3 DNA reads TGTGCCAGCAGTTTACTCGGGGGATCCCAAGAGACCCAGTACTTC.

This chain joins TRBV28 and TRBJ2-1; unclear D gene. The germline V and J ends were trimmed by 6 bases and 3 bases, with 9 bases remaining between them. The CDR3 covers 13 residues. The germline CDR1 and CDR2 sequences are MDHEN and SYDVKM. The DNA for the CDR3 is TGTGCCAGCAGGAGAAAGCTCTACAATGAGCAGTTCTTC. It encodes CASRRKLYNEQFF.

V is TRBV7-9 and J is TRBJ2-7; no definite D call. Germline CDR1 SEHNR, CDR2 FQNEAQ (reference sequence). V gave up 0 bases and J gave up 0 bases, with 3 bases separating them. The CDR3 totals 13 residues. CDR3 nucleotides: TGTGCCAGCAGCTTAGCGCACTCCTACGAGCAGTACTTC. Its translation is CASSLAHSYEQYF.

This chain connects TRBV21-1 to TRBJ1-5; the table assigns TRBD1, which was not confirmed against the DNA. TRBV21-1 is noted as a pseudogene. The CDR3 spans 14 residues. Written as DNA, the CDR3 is TGTGCCAGCAGCGCACAGGGGAGGAATCAGCCCCAGCATTTT. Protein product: CASSAQGRNQPQHF.

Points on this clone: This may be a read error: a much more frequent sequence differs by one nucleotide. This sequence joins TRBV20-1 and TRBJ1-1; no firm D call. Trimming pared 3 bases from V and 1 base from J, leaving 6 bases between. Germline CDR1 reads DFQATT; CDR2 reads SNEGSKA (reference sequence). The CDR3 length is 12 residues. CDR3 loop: CSASRGNTEAFF. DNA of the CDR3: TGCAGTGCTAGTCGGGGGAACACTGAAGCTTTCTTT.

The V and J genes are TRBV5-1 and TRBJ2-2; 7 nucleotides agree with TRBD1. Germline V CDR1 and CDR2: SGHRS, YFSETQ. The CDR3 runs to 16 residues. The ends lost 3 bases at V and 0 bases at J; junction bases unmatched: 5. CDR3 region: CASSWTGTANTGELFF. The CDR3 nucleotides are TGCGCCAGCAGCTGGACCGGGACAGCGAACACCGGGGAGCTGTTTTTT. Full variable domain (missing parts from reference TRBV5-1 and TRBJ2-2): KAGVTQTPRYLIKTRGQQVTLSCSPISGHRSVSWYQQTPGQGLQFLFEYFSETQRNKGNFPGRFSGRQFSNSRSEMNVSTLELGDSALYLCASSWTGTANTGELFFGEGSRLTVL.

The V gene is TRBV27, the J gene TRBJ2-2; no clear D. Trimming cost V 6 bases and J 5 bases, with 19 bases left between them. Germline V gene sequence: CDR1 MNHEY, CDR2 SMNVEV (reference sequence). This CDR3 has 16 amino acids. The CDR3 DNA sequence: TGTGCCAGCAGAACATCCGACAAGGGCTGGACCGGGGAGCTGTTTTTT. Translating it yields CASRTSDKGWTGELFF.

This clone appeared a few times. The CDR3, as DNA: TGTGCCAGCAGTTTGAACGGGGGGGCTGATACGCAGTATTTT. Translated: CASSLNGGADTQYF. The chain uses TRBV27 and TRBJ2-3, with 8 bases aligning to TRBD2. The V gene's germline CDR1 is MNHEY and CDR2 SMNVEV (reference sequence). The J segment lost 6 bases and the V segment lost 3 bases, leaving 5 bases of the junction unmatched. CDR3 length: 14 residues.